The clone carrying this T cell receptor (beta chain) was seen a few times. These data originate in a study of OX40 agonist ivuxolimab in advanced cancers. Assay: immunoSEQ multiplex PCR; the TCRdb copy retains only in-frame clones and omits some. The data contain tens of thousands of clones, 86% of them singletons. The receptor's source is an adult with an advanced solid tumor such as melanoma, head and neck, liver or kidney cancer. The specimen was CD4+ or CD8+ T cells sorted from blood, collected in a trial of the OX40 agonist ivuxolimab.

The CDR3 coding sequence is TGTGCCAGCAGCCCCGGACAGACCTCTGGAAACACCATATATTTT. This translates into CASSPGQTSGNTIYF. J is TRBJ1-3 and V is TRBV7-2; D possibly corresponds to TRBD1 (6 bases). CDR1 and CDR2 from the germline V gene are SGHTA and FQGNSA. The CDR3 contains 15 residues. The V end was cut by 5 bases, the J end by 0 bases, with 11 bases between.